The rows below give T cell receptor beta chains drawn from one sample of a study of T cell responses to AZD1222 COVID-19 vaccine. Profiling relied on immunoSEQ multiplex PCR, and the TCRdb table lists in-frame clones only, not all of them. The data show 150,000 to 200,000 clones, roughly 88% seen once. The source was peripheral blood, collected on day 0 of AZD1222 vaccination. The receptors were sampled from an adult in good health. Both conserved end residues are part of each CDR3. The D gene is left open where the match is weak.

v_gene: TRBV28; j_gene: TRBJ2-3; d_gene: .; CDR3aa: CASSFVGGRTDTQYF
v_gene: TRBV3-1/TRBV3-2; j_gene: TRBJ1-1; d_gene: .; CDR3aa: CASSSRAVTNTEAFF
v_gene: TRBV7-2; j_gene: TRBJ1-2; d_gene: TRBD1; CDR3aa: CASSSTGGSNYGYTF
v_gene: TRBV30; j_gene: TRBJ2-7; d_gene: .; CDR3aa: CAWSKTPSYEQYF
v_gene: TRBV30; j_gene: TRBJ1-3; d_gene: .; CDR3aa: CAWSVIQHSGNTIYF
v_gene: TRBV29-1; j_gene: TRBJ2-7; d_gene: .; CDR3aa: CSVAVTTGNYEQYF
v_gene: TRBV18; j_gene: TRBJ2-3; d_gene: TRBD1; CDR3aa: CASSDRDRDTNTQYF
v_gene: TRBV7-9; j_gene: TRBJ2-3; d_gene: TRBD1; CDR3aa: CASSGGTGASTDTQYF
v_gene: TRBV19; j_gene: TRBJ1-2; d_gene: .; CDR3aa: CASATKANYGYTF
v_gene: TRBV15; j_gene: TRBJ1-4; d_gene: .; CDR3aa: CATSRDQEKLFF
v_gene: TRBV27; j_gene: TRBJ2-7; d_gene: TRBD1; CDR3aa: CASSIGTGGVYEQYF
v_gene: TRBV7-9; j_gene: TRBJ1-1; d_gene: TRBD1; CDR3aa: CASSPGTGYTEAFF
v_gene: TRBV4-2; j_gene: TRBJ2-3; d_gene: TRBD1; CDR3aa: CASRQGASTDTQYF
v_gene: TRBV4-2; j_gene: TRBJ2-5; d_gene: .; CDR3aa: CASSQDEVGETQYF
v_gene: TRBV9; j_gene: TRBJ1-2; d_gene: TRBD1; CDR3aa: CASSVSDRGNYGYTF
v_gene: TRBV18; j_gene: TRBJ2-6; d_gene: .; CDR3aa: CASSPPWSGANVLTF
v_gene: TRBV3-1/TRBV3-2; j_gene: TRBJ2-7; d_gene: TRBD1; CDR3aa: CASSRQGPTYEQYF
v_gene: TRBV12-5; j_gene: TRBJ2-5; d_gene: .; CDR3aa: CASAPPHREETQYF
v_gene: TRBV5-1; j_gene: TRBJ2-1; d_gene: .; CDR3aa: CASSRDTTYNEQFF
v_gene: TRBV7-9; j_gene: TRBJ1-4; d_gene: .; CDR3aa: CASSRNEKLFF
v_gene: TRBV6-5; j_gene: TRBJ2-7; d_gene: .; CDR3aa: CASPLYYEQYF
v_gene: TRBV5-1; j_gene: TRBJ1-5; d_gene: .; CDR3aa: CASSVTGNQPQHF
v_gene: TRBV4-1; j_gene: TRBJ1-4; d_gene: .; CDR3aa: CASSQVQTTNEKLFF
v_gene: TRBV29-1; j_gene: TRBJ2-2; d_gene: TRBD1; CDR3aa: CSVLDRGNTGELFF
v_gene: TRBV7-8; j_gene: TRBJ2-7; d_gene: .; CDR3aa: CASSYGTEVEYEQYF
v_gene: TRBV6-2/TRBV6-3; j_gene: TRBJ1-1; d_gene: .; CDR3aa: CASSYGGAGTEAFF
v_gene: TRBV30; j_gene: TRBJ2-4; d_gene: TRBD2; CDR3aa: CAWSVRGGPRPKYF